These T cell receptor beta chains were read from a single sample in a study of long-term antiretroviral therapy in people with HIV. TCRdb's copy holds only in-frame clones and misses some; the assay was immunoSEQ multiplex PCR. The sample has around 21,000 clones; around 81% are singletons. The starting material was unsorted PBMCs, obtained 1.5 years after starting antiretroviral therapy. Every receptor here comes from a man younger than 45 with HIV. CDR3s include the opening cysteine and the closing phenylalanine or tryptophan. The order of the fields is V gene, D gene, J gene, CDR3 protein. D genes are given only for firm matches.

TRBV6-5	-	TRBJ1-5	CASSYTQNQPQHF
TRBV7-2	TRBD2	TRBJ2-1	CASSQTSGPYNEQFF
TRBV11-2	-	TRBJ2-7	CASSFGLTYEQYF
TRBV29-1	-	TRBJ2-3	CSAKYRDFGTDTQYF
TRBV28	TRBD1	TRBJ1-2	CASSLNRGHGYTF
TRBV15	-	TRBJ1-1	CATSRAILPGRTEAFF
TRBV6-1	-	TRBJ1-3	CASSGTVEYGNTIYF
TRBV19	TRBD2	TRBJ2-2	CASRSSGAGELFF
TRBV5-1	TRBD2	TRBJ2-5	CASSLEFGGAQTQYF
TRBV2	TRBD1	TRBJ1-4	CAGNTGGGNEKLFF
TRBV6-5	TRBD1	TRBJ2-7	CASSPHRGAYEQYF
TRBV5-1	TRBD1	TRBJ2-2	CASSLNTQGAGELFF
TRBV6-5	TRBD1	TRBJ1-2	CAIRTGETDGYTF
TRBV28	-	TRBJ2-3	CASSSSDTQYF
TRBV7-2	TRBD1	TRBJ1-6	CASSFYGTGSNSPLHF
TRBV29-1	TRBD1	TRBJ1-1	CSAQAQTGVTEAFF
TRBV7-2	-	TRBJ2-7	CASSLGSVLGGEQYF
TRBV10-3	TRBD1	TRBJ2-7	CAISVGQGLDSYEQYF
TRBV7-2	TRBD2	TRBJ2-1	CASSRPLRASGSSYNEQFF
TRBV5-1	TRBD1	TRBJ1-4	CASSLGTGGATNEKLFF
TRBV5-4	-	TRBJ2-3	CASSPDSFTDTQYF
TRBV7-9	-	TRBJ1-4	CASSQGTMNEKLFF
TRBV7-2	-	TRBJ1-3	CASSSGRVSGNTIYF